Below, 11 T cell receptor beta chains from the same sample are listed, as sequenced in a study of beta chain features in type 1 diabetes. Study-level results: Significant though moderate, a shortening of TCRB CDR3s appeared in all four CD4+ subsets of Type 1 diabetes patients.

The antigens of these receptors remain unknown. The investigators reverse transcribed all of the isolated RNA, so they sequenced expressed TCRB transcripts. Here immunoSEQ multiplex PCR was the method, and the copy in TCRdb shows in-frame clones only, minus some. The data show under 350,000 clones, more than 13% seen once. Sequencing was performed on naive CD4+ T cells from blood. The receptor source for this set is a man aged 25-45 years with type 1 diabetes.

This clone was found a few times. The V call is TRBV7-9, the J call TRBJ1-2; weak D call: TRBD1 (5 bases). The CDR3 is made up of 16 amino acids. Between the trimmed V and J ends, which lost 5 bases and 1 base, there was a span of 17 bases. Germline assignment: CDR1 SEHNR and CDR2 FQNEAQ (reference sequence). In DNA, the CDR3 is TGTGCCAGCAGCCCCGGTTCAGGGTGGAATAACTATGGCTACACCTTC. This encodes CASSPGSGWNNYGYTF.

This clone was observed once. The CDR3: CASSVDPNSYNEQFF. The CDR3 nucleotides are TGTGCCAGCAGCGTAGACCCCAACAGCTACAATGAGCAGTTCTTC. The J gene is TRBJ2-1, the V gene TRBV6-1; D is unclear. Germline assignment: CDR1 MNHNS and CDR2 SASEGT. The CDR3 runs 15 residues. V was trimmed by 6 bases and J by 3 bases, leaving 15 bases between them.

Here the CDR3 reads CASRSQGNYGYTF. CDR3 in DNA: TGTGCCAGCAGGAGCCAGGGGAACTATGGCTACACCTTC. V usage is TRBV25-1 and J usage is TRBJ1-2; D might be TRBD1 (6 bases). Germline loops: CDR1 MGHDK, CDR2 SYGVNS. Trimming shortened V by 6 bases and J by 2 bases, and 10 bases separated the two germline ends. The CDR3 has 13 residues.

This clone was detected a few times. The rearrangement uses TRBV9 and TRBJ2-7, with TRBD2 matching over 7 bases. V was clipped by 4 bases and J by 4 bases; unmatched bases: 11. Germline V lookup: CDR1 SGDLS, CDR2 YYNGEE. The CDR3 loop spans 15 amino acids. The CDR3 coding sequence is TGTGCCAGCAGCAAACAGAGTAGCGGGCCTTACGAGCAGTACTTC. Protein sequence: CASSKQSSGPYEQYF.

V is TRBV27 and J is TRBJ1-1; D is perhaps TRBD1 (5 bases). The V gene's germline CDR1 is MNHEY and CDR2 SMNVEV (reference sequence). The CDR3 extends over 14 amino acids. Trimming removed 5 bases from V and 0 bases from J, with 10 bases in between. CDR3 sequence (DNA): TGTGCCAGCAGTCGACAGAACATGAACACTGAAGCTTTCTTT. Its translation is CASSRQNMNTEAFF.

The genes are TRBV6-4 and TRBJ1-1; D is unresolved. CDR3 size: 13 residues. Per germline, CDR1 MRHNA and CDR2 SNTAGT. V lost 3 bases and J 4 bases, leaving 9 bases between the germline ends. The CDR3, as DNA: TGTGCCAGCAGTGATATGTCGGGCACTGAAGCTTTCTTT. This encodes CASSDMSGTEAFF.

The CDR3 spells CASSFWTAATDTQYF. CDR3 DNA sequence: TGTGCCAGCAGTTTTTGGACAGCTGCCACAGATACGCAGTATTTT. The chain links TRBV7-9 to TRBJ2-3; TRBD1 is a possible D gene (6 bases). Trimming removed 6 bases at V and 2 bases at J, with 15 bases between. Germline lookup yields CDR1 SEHNR and CDR2 FQNEAQ (reference sequence). This CDR3 contains 15 residues.

This clone was seen more than once but under ten times. The chain is built from TRBV5-1 and TRBJ2-2, with 8 bases lining up with TRBD1. There are 15 residues in the CDR3. Germline V lookup: CDR1 SGHRS, CDR2 YFSETQ. Trimming at V came to 2 bases and at J to 5 bases, leaving 5 bases not matched to a gene. The CDR3 nucleotides are TGCGCCAGCAGCTTTCGGACAGGGAAGACCGGGGAGCTGTTTTTT. Residues: CASSFRTGKTGELFF. The full variable domain, its missing parts supplied by reference TRBV5-1 and TRBJ2-2, is KAGVTQTPRYLIKTRGQQVTLSCSPISGHRSVSWYQQTPGQGLQFLFEYFSETQRNKGNFPGRFSGRQFSNSRSEMNVSTLELGDSALYLCASSFRTGKTGELFFGEGSRLTVL.

The rearrangement joins TRBV9 to TRBJ2-2, with TRBD1 identical over 11 bases. J gave up 6 bases and V 4 bases, and 8 bases lay outside the gene matches. Germline values: CDR1 SGDLS, CDR2 YYNGEE. CDR3 length: 16 residues. The CDR3 region has the DNA TGTGCCAGCAGCCCACCGGGACAGGGGGTCCCCGGGGAGCTGTTTTTT. Translated, it gives CASSPPGQGVPGELFF.

The chain is built from TRBV18 and TRBJ1-2, with D perhaps matching TRBD1 (5 bases). This CDR3 contains 13 residues. From germline, CDR1 is KGHSH and CDR2 LQKENI. Between the trimmed V and J ends, which lost 1 base and 6 bases, there was a span of 9 bases. CDR3 nucleotides: TGTGCCAGCTCACCACAGACAGAGGATGGCTACACCTTC. It codes for CASSPQTEDGYTF.

This clone was counted a few times. The rearrangement uses TRBV29-1 and TRBJ1-1; 7 nucleotides agree with TRBD1. The CDR3 has 13 residues. Germline V gene data show CDR1 as SQVTM and CDR2 as ANQGSEA. V lost 4 bases to trimming and J lost 3 bases; unmatched junction nucleotides: 5. This chain's CDR3 is CSVGARGDTEAFF. The CDR3 DNA follows: TGCAGCGTTGGGGCCAGGGGGGACACTGAAGCTTTCTTT.